The entry below describes one T cell receptor (beta chain). Antigen specificity is unknown. This record comes from a study of T cells in Graves' hyperthyroidism and ophthalmopathy. Trimming shortened V by 0 bases and J by 0 bases, and 6 bases separated the two germline ends. CDR1 is DFQATT, CDR2 SNEGSKA, per germline (reference sequence). CDR3 length: 14 residues. RNA transcripts yielded amplified TCR beta CDR3 regions. An initial round of RT-PCR targeting the TCR CDR3 relied on the HTBI primer set. A single record per CDR3 protein comes from TCRdb applying MiXCR to the multiplex PCR reads. The top ten clones hold approximately 35% of a sample with about 250,000 distinct CDR3 sequences, approximately 23% of them seen once. The study excluded patients with uncontrolled infection, other autoimmune disease, pregnancy or lactation. The PBMCs were sourced from fresh peripheral blood (about 10 ml). Study-level results: The majority of expanded thyroid clonotypes above 0.001 also appeared in blood. Ophthalmopathy was identified by the model a median about seven months ahead of onset.

The receptor's source is a woman aged 40 to 49 with Graves' ophthalmopathy. J is TRBJ1-5 and V is TRBV20-1; D gene unclear. The sequencing input was blood. CDR3 bases: TGCAGTGCTAGAGAACCGAATAGCAATCAGCCCCAGCATTTT. It specifies CSAREPNSNQPQHF.